The next 13 T cell receptor beta chains were all read from a single sample in a study of T cell changes during pregnancy in multiple sclerosis. Produced via immunoSEQ multiplex PCR; TCRdb's table is partial and in-frame only. Counted here are fewer than 85,000 clones, about 94% occurring once; the ten biggest clones make up approximately 2.4%. Here the sequenced sample was peripheral blood, taken in the third trimester of pregnancy. These receptor sequences come from a female donor with multiple sclerosis, enrolled in a pregnancy study.

V and J are TRBV2 and TRBJ2-2; the match to TRBD2 covers 11 bases. Per the germline V gene, CDR1 is SNHLY and CDR2 is FYNNEI. The trim removed 7 bases at V and 6 bases at J, leaving 13 bases unmatched. The CDR3 has 17 amino acids. As DNA, the CDR3 is TGTGCCAGCACACCTTCTACTAGCGGGGGTAGCGCCGGGGAGCTGTTTTTT. Its translation: CASTPSTSGGSAGELFF.

This chain links TRBV11-2 with TRBJ2-2; D is perhaps TRBD1 (5 bases). The CDR3 covers 15 residues. Between the trimmed V and J ends, which lost 1 base and 6 bases, there was a span of 12 bases. Germline lookup yields CDR1 SGHAT and CDR2 FQNNGV. The CDR3 loop is CASSLGSRVAGELFF. CDR3 nucleotide sequence: TGTGCCAGCAGCTTAGGCTCCAGGGTCGCCGGGGAGCTGTTTTTT. Supplemented by reference TRBV11-2 and TRBJ2-2, the full variable domain reads EAGVAQSPRYKIIEKRQSVAFWCNPISGHATLYWYQQILGQGPKLLIQFQNNGVVDDSQLPKDRFSAERLKGVDSTLKIQPAKLEDSAVYLCASSLGSRVAGELFFGEGSRLTVL.

The V gene is TRBV5-1, the J gene TRBJ2-5; 8 nucleotides line up with TRBD1. The V gene end was trimmed by 4 bases and the J gene end by 2 bases; junction bases not matched to a gene: 4. Germline values: CDR1 SGHRS, CDR2 YFSETQ. The CDR3 runs to 14 residues. The CDR3 loop is CASSPRQGQETQYF. CDR3 coding DNA: TGCGCCAGCAGCCCCCGACAGGGGCAAGAGACCCAGTACTTC.

V and J are TRBV20-1 and TRBJ2-1; D is unresolved. V was shortened by 0 bases and J by 10 bases, with 7 bases between the two germline ends. The CDR3 contains 11 residues. Germline CDR1 reads DFQATT; CDR2 reads SNEGSKA (reference sequence). CDR3 DNA: TGCAGTGCTAGAGATGGAGTGGAGCAGTTCTTC. This codes for CSARDGVEQFF.

The chain is built from TRBV7-9 and TRBJ1-2, with unresolved D. The CDR3 is 13 amino acids. With 6 bases removed from V and 2 bases from J, the gap between germline ends came to 10 bases. The germline V gene encodes CDR1 SEHNR and CDR2 FQNEAQ (reference sequence). The CDR3 region is CASSLEINYGYTF. The CDR3, as DNA: TGTGCCAGCAGTCTAGAGATAAACTATGGCTACACCTTC.

V gene TRBV5-1 combines with J gene TRBJ1-2; 10 bases agree with TRBD1. CDR1 is SGHRS, CDR2 YFSETQ, per germline. Unmatched junction bases numbered 10, after V lost 0 bases and J lost 2 bases. This CDR3 has 18 residues. The CDR3 sequence is CASSLAGPGTGVNYGYTF. CDR3 DNA: TGCGCCAGCAGCTTGGCCGGGCCAGGGACAGGGGTCAACTATGGCTACACCTTC.

This rearrangement joins TRBV2 to TRBJ2-5, with D perhaps TRBD1 (5 bases). The V end lost 4 bases, the J end lost 3 bases, and 18 bases lay between the germline ends. This CDR3 comprises 16 residues. Germline assignment: CDR1 SNHLY and CDR2 FYNNEI. This CDR3 is CASSGDSYPIKETQYF. The CDR3 DNA sequence: TGTGCCAGCAGTGGAGACAGTTACCCCATAAAAGAGACCCAGTACTTC.

This clone was seen once. This chain connects TRBV2 to TRBJ1-2, with TRBD1 as a possible D gene (6 bases). The CDR3 extends over 16 amino acids. Trimming removed 0 bases at V and 5 bases at J, with 16 bases between. In germline, CDR1 is SNHLY, CDR2 FYNNEI. Here the CDR3 DNA reads TGTGCCAGCAGTGAAGCGCCTGGGGGCGGGGGGTATGGCTACACCTTC. It translates to CASSEAPGGGGYGYTF.

This chain joins TRBV6-5 and TRBJ2-5; D ambiguous. V was cut by 0 bases and J by 4 bases, with 6 bases left in between. The CDR3 is 13 residues long. Germline assignment: CDR1 MNHEY and CDR2 SVGAGI. The CDR3 nucleotides read TGTGCCAGCAGTTACTCACCAGGAGAGACCCAGTACTTC. It specifies CASSYSPGETQYF.

The chain is built from TRBV6-5 and TRBJ2-4; D gene ambiguous. Germline V CDR1 and CDR2: MNHEY, SVGAGI. V shed 5 bases and J shed 4 bases, with 12 bases lying between them. This CDR3 comprises 14 residues. Here the CDR3 reads CASSHSSGKNIQYF. For the CDR3, the DNA is TGTGCCAGCAGTCACAGCAGTGGGAAAAACATTCAGTACTTC.

This rearrangement joins TRBV9 to TRBJ2-2, with 16 positions matching TRBD2. The length of the CDR3 is 19 residues. After removal of 3 bases from V and 2 bases from J, the junction contained 7 bases not matched to a gene. The germline gives CDR1 SGDLS, CDR2 YYNGEE. The CDR3 DNA sequence: TGTGCCAGCAGCGGAGCGGGACTAGCGGGGGGGATAAACACCGGGGAGCTGTTTTTT. As protein: CASSGAGLAGGINTGELFF.

The rearrangement links TRBV6-1 to TRBJ1-3, with 8 bases that match TRBD1. Looked up from germline, CDR1 is MNHNS and CDR2 is SASEGT. J gave up 4 bases and V 7 bases, and 6 bases lay outside the gene matches. The length of the CDR3 is 14 residues. CDR3 amino acids: CASTQGQGGNTIYF. CDR3 in DNA: TGTGCCAGCACCCAAGGACAGGGAGGAAACACCATATATTTT.

V is TRBV19 and J is TRBJ2-1; no firm D call. Per germline, CDR1 LNHDA and CDR2 SQIVND (reference sequence). There are 16 residues in the CDR3. The V gene lost 1 base and the J gene lost 0 bases, with 10 bases spanning the gap. CDR3 amino acids: CASSIGRQLSYNEQFF. In DNA form, the CDR3 reads TGTGCCAGTAGTATAGGCAGGCAGCTCTCCTACAATGAGCAGTTCTTC.